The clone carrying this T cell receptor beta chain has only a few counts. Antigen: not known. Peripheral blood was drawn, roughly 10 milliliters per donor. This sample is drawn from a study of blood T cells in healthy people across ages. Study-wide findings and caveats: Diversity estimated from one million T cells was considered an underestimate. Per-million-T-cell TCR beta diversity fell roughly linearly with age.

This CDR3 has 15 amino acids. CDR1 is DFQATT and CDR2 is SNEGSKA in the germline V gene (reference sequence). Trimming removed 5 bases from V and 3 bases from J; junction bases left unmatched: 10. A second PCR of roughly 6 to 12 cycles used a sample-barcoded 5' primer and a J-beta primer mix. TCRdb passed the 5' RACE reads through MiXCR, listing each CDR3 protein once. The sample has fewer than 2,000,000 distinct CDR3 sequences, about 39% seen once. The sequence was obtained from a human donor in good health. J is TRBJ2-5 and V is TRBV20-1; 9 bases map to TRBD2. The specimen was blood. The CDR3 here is CSADSGGGPKETQYF. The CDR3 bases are TGCAGTGCTGATAGCGGGGGAGGACCAAAAGAGACCCAGTACTTC.